One T cell receptor beta chain is described in this entry. Its antigen is as yet unknown. The data stem from a study of blood T cells in healthy people across ages. Alongside a J-beta primer mix, a sample-barcoded 5' primer served in a second PCR lasting roughly 7 to 11 cycles. TCRdb re-called the 5' RACE reads with MiXCR, one entry per CDR3 protein. The table has 1.5 million to 2 million distinct CDR3 sequences, under 30% seen once. Trimming stripped 8 bases from V and 4 bases from J, with 7 bases between. Germline lookup yields CDR1 SNHLY and CDR2 FYNNEI. CDR3 length: 11 amino acids. RNA extraction gave at least 5 micrograms of total RNA per sample. Study-level points and caveats: The study found more naive CD4+ cells and higher diversity in long-lived than aged donors. CMV status of donors was not determined, possibly confounding expanded clonotype changes.

The chain employs TRBV2 and TRBJ2-3; the D is unclear. This TCR was recovered from a young woman in good health. Sample: blood. The CDR3 DNA reads as TGTGCCAGCCTCGCGGCAGATACGCAGTATTTT. Protein sequence: CASLAADTQYF.